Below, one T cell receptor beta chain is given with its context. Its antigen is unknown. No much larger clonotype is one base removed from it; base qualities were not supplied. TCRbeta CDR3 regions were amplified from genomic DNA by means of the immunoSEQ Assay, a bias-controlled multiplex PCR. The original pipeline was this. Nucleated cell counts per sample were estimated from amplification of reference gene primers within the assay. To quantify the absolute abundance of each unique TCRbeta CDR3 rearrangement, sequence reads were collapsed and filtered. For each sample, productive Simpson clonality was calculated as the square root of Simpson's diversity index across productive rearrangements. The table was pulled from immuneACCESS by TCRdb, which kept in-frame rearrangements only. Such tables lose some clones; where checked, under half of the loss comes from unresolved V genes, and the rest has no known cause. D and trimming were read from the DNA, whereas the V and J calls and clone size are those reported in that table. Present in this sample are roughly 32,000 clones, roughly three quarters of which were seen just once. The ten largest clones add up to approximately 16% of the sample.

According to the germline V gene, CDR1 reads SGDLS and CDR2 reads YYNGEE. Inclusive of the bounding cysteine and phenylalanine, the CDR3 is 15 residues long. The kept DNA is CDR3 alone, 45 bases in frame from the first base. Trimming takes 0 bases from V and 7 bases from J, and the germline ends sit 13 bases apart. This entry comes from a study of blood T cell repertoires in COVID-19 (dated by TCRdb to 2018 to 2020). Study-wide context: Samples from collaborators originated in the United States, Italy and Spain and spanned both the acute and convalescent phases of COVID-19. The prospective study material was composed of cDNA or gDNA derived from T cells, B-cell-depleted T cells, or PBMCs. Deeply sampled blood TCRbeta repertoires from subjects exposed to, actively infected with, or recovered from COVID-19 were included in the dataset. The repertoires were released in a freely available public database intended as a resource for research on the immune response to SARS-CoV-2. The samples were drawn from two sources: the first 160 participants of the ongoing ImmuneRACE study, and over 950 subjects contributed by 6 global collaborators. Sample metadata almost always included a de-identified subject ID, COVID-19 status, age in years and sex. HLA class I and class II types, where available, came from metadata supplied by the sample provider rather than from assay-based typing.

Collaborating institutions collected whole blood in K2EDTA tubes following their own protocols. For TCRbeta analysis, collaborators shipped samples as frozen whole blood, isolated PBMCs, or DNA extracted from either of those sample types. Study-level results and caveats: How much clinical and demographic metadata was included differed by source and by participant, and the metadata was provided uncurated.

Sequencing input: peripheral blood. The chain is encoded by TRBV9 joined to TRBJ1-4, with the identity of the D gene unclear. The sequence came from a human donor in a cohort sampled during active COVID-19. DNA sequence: TGTGCCAGCAGCGTAGGAGAGGGAGGAAGTGAAAAACTGTTTTTT. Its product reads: CASSVGEGGSEKLFF. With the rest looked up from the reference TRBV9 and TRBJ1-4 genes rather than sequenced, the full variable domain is DSGVTQTPKHLITATGQRVTLRCSPRSGDLSVYWYQQSLDQGLQFLIQYYNGEERAKGNILERFSAQQFPDLHSELNLSSLELGDSALYFCASSVGEGGSEKLFFGSGTQLSVL.